These T cell receptor beta chains were read from a single sample in a study of OX40 agonist ivuxolimab in advanced cancers. The protocol was immunoSEQ multiplex PCR, while the TCRdb copy is restricted to in-frame clones and leaves out a portion. Of 25,000 to 40,000 clones listed, about 80% are singletons. The sequences come from CD4+ or CD8+ T cells sorted from blood, collected in a trial of the OX40 agonist ivuxolimab. Receptors were obtained from an adult with an advanced solid tumor such as melanoma, head and neck, liver or kidney cancer. CDR3s include the opening cysteine and the closing phenylalanine or tryptophan. A D gene is named only where the DNA matches it firmly. The listing skips clone size in some rows; elsewhere it reads once, few, many or a size class.

TRBV27	TRBD1	TRBJ2-7	.	CASSAINRGRRGEQYF	TGTGCCAGCAGTGCCATCAACAGGGGGAGACGAGGCGAGCAGTACTTC
TRBV28	.	TRBJ2-5	.	CASSLGGTQYF	TGTGCCAGCAGCCTTGGAGGGACCCAGTACTTC
TRBV28	.	TRBJ1-4	.	CASSLLGTSATNEKLFF	TGTGCCAGCAGTCTCCTCGGGACGTCTGCAACTAATGAAAAACTGTTTTTT
TRBV7-2	.	TRBJ2-1	.	CASSQDWSSYNEQFF	TGTGCCAGCAGTCAGGACTGGAGCTCCTACAATGAGCAGTTCTTC
TRBV6-1	.	TRBJ2-1	.	CASSEAKYNEQFF	TGTGCCAGCAGTGAAGCGAAGTACAATGAGCAGTTCTTC
TRBV5-1	TRBD2	TRBJ2-7	once	CASSIYASGSAYEQYF	TGCGCCAGCAGCATATACGCTAGCGGGAGTGCCTACGAGCAGTACTTC
TRBV11-2	.	TRBJ1-3	.	CASSLGVPGNTIYF	TGTGCCAGCAGCTTGGGGGTACCTGGAAACACCATATATTTT
TRBV19	TRBD1	TRBJ1-2	.	CASLGRGSYGYTF	TGTGCCAGTCTGGGCAGGGGGAGCTATGGCTACACCTTC
TRBV5-4	TRBD1	TRBJ2-2	.	CASSLGGQANTGELFF	TGTGCCAGCAGCTTGGGAGGACAGGCGAACACCGGGGAGCTGTTTTTT
TRBV7-9	TRBD1	TRBJ1-1	.	CASSRQGREAFF	TGTGCCAGCAGCAGACAGGGCAGAGAAGCTTTCTTT
TRBV29-1	.	TRBJ2-3	.	CSVEDLAVTDTQYF	TGCAGCGTTGAAGATCTTGCAGTCACAGATACGCAGTATTTT
TRBV30	.	TRBJ1-6	.	CAWSVGGSVGNSPLHF	TGTGCCTGGAGTGTAGGAGGTTCGGTGGGGAATTCACCCCTCCACTTT
TRBV25-1	.	TRBJ1-2	.	CASSGGYGYTF	TGTGCCAGCAGTGGGGGCTATGGCTACACCTTC
TRBV5-6	.	TRBJ2-3	.	CASSSGVADTQYF	TGTGCCAGCAGCTCGGGGGTGGCAGATACGCAGTATTTT
TRBV27	TRBD1	TRBJ2-6	few	CASSRTGPSGANVLTF	TGTGCCAGCAGTCGGACAGGGCCCTCTGGGGCCAACGTCCTGACTTTC
TRBV5-1	TRBD2	TRBJ2-2	.	CASSWTSGYTGELFF	TGCGCCAGCAGCTGGACTAGCGGGTACACCGGGGAGCTGTTTTTT
TRBV2	.	TRBJ1-5	.	CASSSGVGQPQHF	TGTGCCAGCAGTTCGGGGGTAGGTCAGCCCCAGCATTTT
TRBV11-3	.	TRBJ1-1	.	CASSIGENTEAFF	TGTGCCAGCAGCATAGGAGAGAACACTGAAGCTTTCTTT
TRBV9	TRBD1	TRBJ1-2	.	CASSVDPTGAGGYTF	TGTGCCAGCAGCGTAGACCCGACAGGGGCGGGAGGCTACACCTTC
TRBV28	.	TRBJ2-7	.	CASIGHRLEEQYF	TGTGCCAGCATAGGACATCGTCTAGAAGAGCAGTACTTC
TRBV27	.	TRBJ1-6	.	CASSFKGYSPLHF	TGTGCCAGCAGTTTTAAGGGATACTCACCCCTCCACTTT
TRBV5-4	.	TRBJ1-2	.	CASSLRGGNGYTF	TGTGCCAGCAGCCTCCGGGGAGGAAATGGCTACACCTTC
TRBV10-1	TRBD1	TRBJ2-1	.	CASRQPGQGTDEQFF	TGCGCCAGCAGACAGCCGGGACAGGGGACGGATGAGCAGTTCTTC
TRBV28	.	TRBJ1-2	.	CASSFGDLYTF	TGTGCCAGCAGTTTCGGAGACCTCTACACCTTC
TRBV28	.	TRBJ2-1	.	CASSPLTGDNEQFF	TGTGCCAGCAGCCCACTGACAGGTGACAATGAGCAGTTCTTC
TRBV11-2	.	TRBJ2-3	.	CASSPVTDTQYF	TGTGCCAGCAGCCCCGTCACAGATACGCAGTATTTT
TRBV5-1	.	TRBJ2-7	.	CASSRAGAVTGEQYF	TGCGCCAGCAGTCGGGCCGGAGCCGTCACAGGGGAGCAGTACTTC
TRBV7-9	.	TRBJ2-7	.	CASSLIAYEQYF	TGTGCCAGCAGCTTGATCGCCTACGAGCAGTACTTC
TRBV6-5	.	TRBJ1-5	.	CASSYSLNQPQHF	TGTGCCAGCAGTTACTCCCTCAATCAGCCCCAGCATTTT
TRBV5-6	TRBD1	TRBJ1-6	few	CASSLWTGFSPLHF	TGTGCCAGCAGCCTGTGGACAGGGTTTTCACCCCTCCACTTT
TRBV4-1	TRBD2	TRBJ2-5	.	CASSPGLAGETQYF	TGCGCCAGCAGCCCAGGACTAGCGGGTGAGACCCAGTACTTC
TRBV7-9	.	TRBJ2-3	.	CASSSNTDTQYF	TGTGCCAGCAGCTCGAACACAGATACGCAGTATTTT
TRBV6-1	.	TRBJ1-1	.	CASSATENTEAFF	TGTGCCAGCAGCGCTACGGAGAACACTGAAGCTTTCTTT
TRBV11-2	.	TRBJ1-6	.	CASSRWEGRDSPLHF	TGTGCCAGCAGCCGGTGGGAAGGGCGAGATTCACCCCTCCACTTT
TRBV4-3	.	TRBJ2-1	.	CASSQIFGNEQFF	TGCGCCAGCAGCCAAATATTCGGGAATGAGCAGTTCTTC
TRBV14	.	TRBJ1-1	.	CASSQQNTEAFF	TGTGCCAGCAGCCAACAGAACACTGAAGCTTTCTTT
TRBV4-3	.	TRBJ2-2	.	CASSQEWLASTGELFF	TGCGCCAGCAGCCAAGAGTGGCTAGCGTCTACCGGGGAGCTGTTTTTT
TRBV9	.	TRBJ2-7	.	CASSGRSKGEQYF	TGTGCCAGCAGCGGTAGGTCTAAGGGCGAGCAGTACTTC
TRBV2	.	TRBJ2-3	.	CASSIAMTDTQYF	TGTGCCAGCAGTATAGCGATGACAGATACGCAGTATTTT
TRBV6-6	TRBD1	TRBJ1-1	.	CASSQMSGGNEAFF	TGTGCCAGCAGTCAGATGTCAGGGGGGAATGAAGCTTTCTTT
TRBV28	TRBD2	TRBJ2-7	.	CASSPSLAGGPEEQYF	TGTGCCAGCAGTCCCTCACTAGCGGGAGGGCCTGAGGAGCAGTACTTC
TRBV6-6	TRBD2	TRBJ2-3	few	CASSSSLGGSAGTQYF	TGTGCCAGCAGTTCCTCTTTAGGCGGGAGCGCCGGAACGCAGTATTTT
TRBV19	.	TRBJ2-2	once	CASSIGNRGARNTGELFF	TGTGCCAGTAGTATAGGAAATCGGGGGGCCCGGAACACCGGGGAGCTGTTTTTT